The 9 T cell receptor beta chains reported below all come from one sample, sequenced in a study of graft-versus-host responses after intestinal transplantation. Assay used: immunoSEQ multiplex PCR; TCRdb lists only in-frame clones, some missing. The data hold under 15,000 clones, with more than 85% observed a single time. This specimen consisted of PBMCs, obtained 1032 days after intestinal transplantation. These receptors were obtained from a human patient who received an intestinal transplant, so some T cells may come from the graft donor.

This chain uses TRBV7-9 with TRBJ2-7, with D possibly being TRBD1 (5 bases). V lost 5 bases and J lost 1, with 12 bases in between. The germline CDR1 and CDR2 sequences are SEHNR and FQNEAQ (reference sequence). This CDR3 region has 14 residues. The CDR3: CASSRQGGSYEQYF. The CDR3 nucleotides are TGTGCCAGCAGCCGTCAGGGCGGTTCCTACGAGCAGTACTTC.

The chain employs TRBV5-6 and TRBJ2-2, with D maybe TRBD2 (6 bases). CDR1 SGHDT and CDR2 YYEEEE come from the germline V gene. The CDR3 loop spans 13 amino acids. The V end was cut by 3 bases, the J end by 7 bases, with 10 bases between. This chain's CDR3 is CASSWGTGGELFF. DNA of the CDR3: TGTGCCAGCAGCTGGGGGACTGGCGGGGAGCTGTTTTTT.

The chain links TRBV29-1 to TRBJ1-2, with D uncertain. Trimming cost V 2 bases and J 2 bases, with 9 bases left between them. The CDR3 length is 13 residues. In germline, CDR1 is SQVTM, CDR2 ANQGSEA. CDR3 protein: CSVERNHNYGYTF. CDR3 nucleotides: TGCAGCGTTGAAAGAAATCACAACTATGGCTACACCTTC.

The genes are TRBV6-5 and TRBJ2-3; 8 bases are a match to TRBD1. This CDR3 region has 14 residues. The germline V gene encodes CDR1 MNHEY and CDR2 SVGAGI. V gave up 2 bases and J gave up 7 bases; unmatched junction bases: 5. CDR3 loop: CASSYTQGDNTQYF. The CDR3 region has the DNA TGTGCCAGCAGTTACACACAGGGGGACAATACGCAGTATTTT.

This chain links TRBV6-5 with TRBJ2-5; 9 bases agree with TRBD2. Germline loops: CDR1 MNHEY, CDR2 SVGAGI. The CDR3 consists of 14 residues. With V trimmed by 6 bases and J by 5 bases, 7 bases remained unmatched. The CDR3 nucleotides are TGTGCCAGCAGAGGAGCGGGGGGCCGGGAGACCCAGTACTTC. Translated: CASRGAGGRETQYF.

The genes are TRBV5-5 and TRBJ1-6; D gene uncertain. This CDR3 has 15 amino acids. Trimming cost V 0 bases and J 5 bases, with 9 bases left between them. CDR1 SGHKS and CDR2 YYEKEE come from the germline V gene (reference sequence). Written as DNA, the CDR3 is TGTGCCAGCAGCTTGGCGAGTCTTGATAATTCACCCCTCCACTTT. This codes for CASSLASLDNSPLHF.

The chain employs TRBV13 and TRBJ2-2; 7 bases fit TRBD1. The germline V gene has CDR1 PRHDT and CDR2 FYEKMQ (reference sequence). The junction had 8 bases not matched to a gene; V was cut back by 6 bases and J by 7 bases. CDR3 length: 14 residues. CDR3 amino acids: CASRGDRDRGELFF. The CDR3 region has the DNA TGTGCCAGCAGAGGAGACAGGGACCGCGGGGAGCTGTTTTTT.

This sequence joins TRBV9 and TRBJ1-1; 7 bases align to TRBD1. The CDR3 is 15 residues long. Germline-derived CDR1 and CDR2 are SGDLS and YYNGEE. With V trimmed by 3 bases and J by 0 bases, 5 bases remained unmatched. CDR3 amino acids: CASSARDSMNTEAFF. The CDR3 bases are TGTGCCAGCAGCGCCCGGGACAGCATGAACACTGAAGCTTTCTTT.

The chain links TRBV25-1 to TRBJ1-5; D remains ambiguous. Germline V gives CDR1 MGHDK, CDR2 SYGVNS. The CDR3 spans 13 residues. The V end lost 5 bases, the J end lost 4 bases, and 9 bases lay between the germline ends. In DNA, the CDR3 is TGTGCCAGCAGTTCCGGGAAAAATCAGCCCCAGCATTTT. It is translated as CASSSGKNQPQHF.